The 19 T cell receptor beta chains given below trace back to one sample, sequenced in a study of blood T cell repertoires in COVID-19. Clones were read by immunoSEQ multiplex PCR, and TCRdb kept only the in-frame ones, dropping some. This sample has approximately 500,000 clones; approximately 88% occur once, and the top ten carry roughly 7.4%. Input material: peripheral blood. All receptors derive from a woman in her forties or fifties with COVID-19, enrolled during active disease.

The rearrangement links TRBV7-3 to TRBJ1-1; a weak D match, TRBD1 (6 bases). Germline CDR1 SGHTA, CDR2 FQGTGA. Trimming pared 7 bases from V and 1 base from J, leaving 22 bases between. CDR3 length equals 17 residues. The chain's CDR3 is CASISPPQARGNTEAFF. CDR3 nucleotide sequence: TGTGCCAGCATCTCACCCCCTCAGGCCAGGGGGAACACTGAAGCTTTCTTT.

CDR3 nucleotides: TGTGCCAGCAGCTACTGGGACAGAGACGATAATTCACCCCTCCACTTT. Translated: CASSYWDRDDNSPLHF. The gene calls are TRBV13 and TRBJ1-6; 7 nucleotides line up with TRBD1. The trim removed 4 bases at V and 5 bases at J, leaving 8 bases unmatched. Germline V CDR1 and CDR2: PRHDT, FYEKMQ (reference sequence). The CDR3 length is 16 residues.

The chain employs TRBV12-3 or TRBV12-4 and TRBJ2-2; possibly TRBD2 for D (5 bases). The CDR3 extends over 13 amino acids. V lost 7 bases, J lost 4 bases, and 10 bases lay in between. The CDR3 reads CASIRGFTGELFF. In DNA, the CDR3 is TGTGCCAGCATTAGAGGGTTCACCGGGGAGCTGTTTTTT.

The chain recombines TRBV18 with TRBJ1-2, with TRBD1 matching 7 bases. V shed 6 bases and J 8 bases; nucleotides not matched to a gene: 12. Germline V gene sequence: CDR1 KGHSH, CDR2 LQKENI. CDR3 length: 14 residues. The CDR3 DNA reads as TGTGCCAGCTCCTCCTCGGACAGGACGCGGGGCTACACCTTC. This encodes CASSSSDRTRGYTF.

The rearrangement links TRBV4-2 to TRBJ2-3; 8 bases are a match to TRBD2. This CDR3 region has 16 residues. The germline V gene has CDR1 LGHNA and CDR2 YNFKEQ. Trimming removed 0 bases from V and 5 bases from J; junction bases left unmatched: 7. CDR3 region: CASSQESGGALDTQYF. CDR3 DNA sequence: TGTGCCAGCAGCCAAGAGTCGGGGGGGGCGTTAGATACGCAGTATTTT.

V usage is TRBV3-1 (or the pseudogene TRBV3-2) and J usage is TRBJ1-2, with D possibly matching TRBD1 (5 bases). Germline CDR1 and CDR2: LGHDT and YNNKEL (reference sequence). CDR3 size: 13 residues. V was trimmed by 3 bases and J by 6 bases, leaving 11 bases between them. The CDR3 here is CASSHGHRDGYTF. The CDR3, as DNA: TGTGCCAGCAGCCATGGACATCGGGATGGCTACACCTTC.

This sequence joins TRBV27 and TRBJ1-2; 7 bases match TRBD1. Germline assignment: CDR1 MNHEY and CDR2 SMNVEV (reference sequence). With V trimmed by 3 bases and J by 6 bases, 13 bases remained unmatched. The CDR3 is 16 amino acids. The CDR3 nucleotides read TGTGCCAGCAGTTTGGACCCTCATAACAGGGGTGATGGCTACACCTTC. As protein: CASSLDPHNRGDGYTF.

The V gene is TRBV27, the J gene TRBJ1-2; the match to TRBD1 covers 8 bases. The germline gives CDR1 MNHEY, CDR2 SMNVEV (reference sequence). CDR3 size: 13 residues. Trimming cost V 3 bases and J 8 bases; bases outside gene matches: 5. In DNA, the CDR3 is TGTGCCAGCAGTTTGACAGGGGTGGAGGGCTACACCTTC. Translated, it gives CASSLTGVEGYTF.

This clone was picked up a small number of times. The chain links TRBV19 to TRBJ2-3; D is undetermined. Trimming shortened V by 2 bases and J by 3 bases, and 6 bases separated the two germline ends. This CDR3 region has 13 residues. Germline-derived CDR1 and CDR2 are LNHDA and SQIVND (reference sequence). The CDR3: CASSIRGTDTQYF. CDR3 bases: TGTGCCAGTAGTATACGCGGTACAGATACGCAGTATTTT. The full variable domain, its missing parts supplied by reference TRBV19 and TRBJ2-3, is DGGITQSPKYLFRKEGQNVTLSCEQNLNHDAMYWYRQDPGQGLRLIYYSQIVNDFQKGDIAEGYSVSREKKESFPLTVTSAQKNPTAFYLCASSIRGTDTQYFGPGTRLTVL.

In DNA form, the CDR3 reads TGTGCCAGCAGCCAAGAGGCGGGAGCTTTCTTT. Translation gives CASSQEAGAFF. The rearrangement links TRBV3-1 (or the pseudogene TRBV3-2) to TRBJ1-1; no definite D call. V lost 0 bases, J lost 10 bases, and 6 bases lay in between. The CDR3 length is 11 residues. Per the germline V gene, CDR1 is LGHDT and CDR2 is YNNKEL (reference sequence).

V is TRBV18 and J is TRBJ2-2; 8 bases align to TRBD2. Germline lookup yields CDR1 KGHSH and CDR2 LQKENI. Trimming at V came to 1 base and at J to 0 bases, leaving 1 base not matched to a gene. This CDR3 has 16 residues. The CDR3 DNA follows: TGTGCCAGCTCACCACGCGGGGGGACGAACACCGGGGAGCTGTTTTTT. It translates to CASSPRGGTNTGELFF. Complete variable domain (other parts from reference TRBV18 and TRBJ2-2): NAGVMQNPRHLVRRRGQEARLRCSPMKGHSHVYWYRQLPEEGLKFMVYLQKENIIDESGMPKERFSAEFPKEGPSILRIQQVVRGDSAAYFCASSPRGGTNTGELFFGEGSRLTVL.

The chain employs TRBV9 and TRBJ1-2, with 12 bases fitting TRBD1. CDR3 length: 18 amino acids. Trimming cost V 0 bases and J 7 bases; bases outside gene matches: 13. Germline values: CDR1 SGDLS, CDR2 YYNGEE. Here the CDR3 reads CASSVEVLPGQGASGYTF. The CDR3 DNA reads as TGTGCCAGCAGCGTAGAGGTCCTCCCGGGACAGGGGGCCAGTGGCTACACCTTC.

V is TRBV5-4 and J is TRBJ2-3; D may be TRBD2 (5 bases). Trimming left V 0 bases short and J 1 base short, with 18 bases between. The CDR3 has 18 residues. CDR1 is SGHNT, CDR2 YYREEE, per germline (reference sequence). The CDR3 reads CASSLGLSEWTGTDTQYF. The CDR3 nucleotides are TGTGCCAGCAGCTTGGGGCTCTCGGAGTGGACTGGCACAGATACGCAGTATTTT.

The CDR3 reads CATSRGEASGELGTGFYGYTF. The CDR3 DNA sequence: TGTGCCACCAGCAGAGGGGAAGCGAGCGGGGAGTTAGGGACAGGGTTCTATGGCTACACCTTC. The chain carries TRBV15 and TRBJ1-2; the match to TRBD1 covers 9 bases. The CDR3 consists of 21 residues. Germline assignment: CDR1 LNHNV and CDR2 YYDKDF (reference sequence). Losses at the gene ends were 1 base for V and 4 bases for J; bases not matched to a gene: 22.

This chain uses TRBV7-3 with TRBJ2-1; the match to TRBD1 covers 8 bases. The germline gives CDR1 SGHTA, CDR2 FQGTGA. This CDR3 comprises 16 residues. V lost 5 bases, J lost 10 bases, and 16 bases stayed unmatched. This CDR3 reads CASSLLGETGAGEQFF. The CDR3 nucleotides are TGTGCCAGCAGCCTCTTGGGTGAGACAGGGGCTGGCGAGCAGTTCTTC.

V gene TRBV2 combines with J gene TRBJ2-1; 8 bases are shared with TRBD2. The J segment lost 6 bases and the V segment lost 6 bases, leaving 19 bases of the junction unmatched. Germline CDR1 is SNHLY and CDR2 is FYNNEI. The CDR3 has 18 amino acids. In DNA, the CDR3 is TGTGCCAGCAGCCCAAGCACTCAAGCGGGGGCCCGCCTCAATGAGCAGTTCTTC. Its translation is CASSPSTQAGARLNEQFF.

This sequence joins TRBV29-1 and TRBJ1-1, with 9 bases identical to TRBD1. CDR3 size: 11 residues. Germline V lookup: CDR1 SQVTM, CDR2 ANQGSEA. Trimming at V came to 7 bases and at J to 8 bases, leaving 5 bases not matched to a gene. CDR3 sequence (DNA): TGCAGCGCTCTGGGACAGGGCGAAGCTTTCTTT. Translation: CSALGQGEAFF.

This clone has just one count. This chain connects TRBV3-1 (or the pseudogene TRBV3-2) to TRBJ1-4; the D is unclear. Germline V gene lookup returns CDR1 LGHDT and CDR2 YNNKEL (reference sequence). Between the trimmed V and J ends, which lost 2 bases and 4 bases, there was a span of 8 bases. CDR3 size: 14 residues. CDR3 amino acids: CASSQTLNNEKLFF. The CDR3 nucleotides are TGTGCCAGCAGCCAAACGCTAAATAATGAAAAACTGTTTTTT.

The rearrangement joins TRBV5-1 to TRBJ2-4; maybe TRBD1 (6 bases). The V end lost 1 base, the J end lost 2 bases, and 13 bases lay between the germline ends. CDR3 length: 16 residues. The V gene's germline CDR1 is SGHRS and CDR2 YFSETQ. The CDR3 sequence: CASSLTLTGSKNIQYF. Here the CDR3 DNA reads TGCGCCAGCAGCTTGACCCTCACAGGGTCCAAAAACATTCAGTACTTC. Full variable domain (remainder filled in from reference TRBV5-1 and TRBJ2-4): KAGVTQTPRYLIKTRGQQVTLSCSPISGHRSVSWYQQTPGQGLQFLFEYFSETQRNKGNFPGRFSGRQFSNSRSEMNVSTLELGDSALYLCASSLTLTGSKNIQYFGAGTRLSVL.